One sample yielded the 25 T cell receptor beta chains listed below, sequenced in a study of T cells after yellow fever vaccination. TCRdb processed the 5' RACE reads anew with MiXCR; each CDR3 protein has one entry. The sample carries about 400,000 distinct CDR3 sequences, roughly 6.1% recorded once. The specimen was PBMCs, collected 5 days after the yellow fever booster vaccination. These TCRs come from a man aged 25-45 years who received the YFV17D yellow fever vaccine.

This chain uses TRBV14 with TRBJ2-1; D not resolved. Germline CDR1 SGHDN, CDR2 FVKESK. The CDR3 is made up of 13 amino acids. Between the trimmed V and J ends, which lost 1 base and 9 bases, there was a span of 10 bases. CDR3 region: CASSQGAVGEQFF. CDR3 sequence (DNA): TGTGCCAGCAGCCAAGGGGCGGTAGGTGAGCAGTTCTTC.

V is TRBV12-3 or TRBV12-4 and J is TRBJ2-6; no definite D call. The CDR3 loop spans 15 amino acids. Trimming cost V 4 bases and J 1 base, with 8 bases left between them. The CDR3 DNA is TGTGCCAGCAGTTCACTTTGGTCTGGGGCCAACGTCCTGACTTTC. Residues: CASSSLWSGANVLTF.

This clonotype has ten or more counts. This chain joins TRBV12-3 or TRBV12-4 and TRBJ2-2; 10 nucleotides match TRBD2. CDR3 length: 15 residues. V gave up 6 bases and J gave up 1 base; unmatched junction bases: 2. The CDR3 sequence is CASSRTSGNTGELFF. As DNA, the CDR3 is TGTGCCAGCAGCCGGACTAGCGGGAACACCGGGGAGCTGTTTTTT.

This clonotype was recorded a few times. The chain uses TRBV20-1 and TRBJ2-3; the match to TRBD2 covers 9 bases. Germline V CDR1 and CDR2: DFQATT, SNEGSKA (reference sequence). J was trimmed by 5 bases and V by 3 bases; bases with no gene match: 9. CDR3 size: 15 residues. CDR3 residues: CSARAGGPIRDTQYF. The CDR3 nucleotides read TGCAGTGCTAGGGCGGGAGGGCCGATACGAGATACGCAGTATTTT.

This clonotype was counted many times. V gene TRBV7-2 combines with J gene TRBJ1-2, with D unresolved. This CDR3 region has 12 residues. Trimming removed 4 bases from V and 5 bases from J, with 8 bases in between. CDR1 and CDR2 from the germline V gene are SGHTA and FQGNSA. CDR3 region: CASSYHRYGYTF. In DNA form, the CDR3 reads TGTGCCAGCAGCTATCATCGTTATGGCTACACCTTC. The complete variable domain, with remaining parts taken from reference TRBV7-2 and TRBJ1-2, reads GAGVSQSPSNKVTEKGKDVELRCDPISGHTALYWYRQSLGQGLEFLIYFQGNSAPDKSGLPSDRFSAERTGGSVSTLTIQRTQQEDSAVYLCASSYHRYGYTFGSGTRLTVV.

The rearrangement links TRBV19 to TRBJ2-7, with D maybe TRBD1 (6 bases). The V and J ends lost 7 bases and 0 bases respectively, with 13 bases between them. Germline values: CDR1 LNHDA, CDR2 SQIVND (reference sequence). CDR3 length: 14 amino acids. The CDR3 protein is CASTKTGLSYEQYF. For the CDR3, the DNA is TGTGCCAGTACCAAGACAGGCCTCTCCTACGAGCAGTACTTC.

This clonotype was observed a handful of times. The chain joins TRBV15 to TRBJ2-6; perhaps TRBD1 as D (6 bases). The CDR3 covers 15 residues. Germline-derived CDR1 and CDR2 are LNHNV and YYDKDF (reference sequence). V was cut by 4 bases and J by 3 bases, with 10 bases left in between. Here the CDR3 DNA reads TGTGCCACCAGCATAACAGGGTTTGGGGCCAACGTCCTGACTTTC. Translating gives CATSITGFGANVLTF.

This clonotype was recorded many times. The rearrangement uses TRBV5-6 and TRBJ2-1; D remains unclear. Per germline, CDR1 SGHDT and CDR2 YYEEEE. There are 18 residues in the CDR3. Trimming removed 4 bases from V and 0 bases from J, with 20 bases in between. CDR3 coding DNA: TGTGCCAGCAGCGCACCTACTACACTCATGAGCTCCTACAATGAGCAGTTCTTC. Translated, it gives CASSAPTTLMSSYNEQFF.

The V call is TRBV5-1, the J call TRBJ2-2; a weak D match, TRBD1 (5 bases). Germline CDR1 reads SGHRS; CDR2 reads YFSETQ. With 0 bases removed from V and 1 base from J, the gap between germline ends came to 10 bases. The CDR3 totals 16 residues. CDR3 bases: TGCGCCAGCAGCTTGGATTTCGGACAGAACACCGGGGAGCTGTTTTTT. It is translated as CASSLDFGQNTGELFF.

This chain links TRBV20-1 with TRBJ2-3; D is unclear. The V end lost 6 bases, the J end lost 0 bases, and 13 bases lay between the germline ends. Germline V gene data show CDR1 as DFQATT and CDR2 as SNEGSKA (reference sequence). This CDR3 contains 14 residues. The CDR3 is CSAITVSSTDTQYF. Written as DNA, the CDR3 is TGCAGTGCCATTACTGTTTCTAGCACAGATACGCAGTATTTT.

This clonotype came up a few times. The genes are TRBV24-1 and TRBJ2-7; D remains unclear. Germline V gives CDR1 KGHDR, CDR2 SFDVKD. Trimming removed 9 bases from V and 3 bases from J, with 17 bases in between. The CDR3 runs 14 residues. CDR3 coding DNA: TGTGCCACCCCGGCAGGCGGACCACGCTACGAGCAGTACTTC. Translation: CATPAGGPRYEQYF.

This clonotype has a single count. Compared with germline, one end of the junction differs, possibly owing to a read error. The chain is built from TRBV12-3 or TRBV12-4 and TRBJ2-3, with D unresolved. This CDR3 spans 14 amino acids. CDR3 nucleotides: TGTGCCAGCATGGATCTTCCCTGGGCAGATACGCTGTATTTT. Translated: CASMDLPWADTLYF.

The chain joins TRBV20-1 to TRBJ2-4, with D tentatively TRBD2 (5 bases). The CDR3 covers 16 residues. Germline V gene lookup returns CDR1 DFQATT and CDR2 SNEGSKA (reference sequence). V was clipped by 0 bases and J by 0 bases, with 12 bases between them. The CDR3 coding sequence is TGCAGTGCTAGAGATGAACTAGACTTAGCCAAAAACATTCAGTACTTC. Its protein product is CSARDELDLAKNIQYF.

The genes are TRBV7-2 and TRBJ1-5, with D unresolved. The V and J ends lost 1 base and 3 bases respectively, with 4 bases between them. Germline V gives CDR1 SGHTA, CDR2 FQGNSA. The CDR3 is made up of 13 amino acids. CDR3 sequence (DNA): TGTGCCAGCAGCTTAGGGGCCAATCAGCCCCAGCATTTT. It yields the protein CASSLGANQPQHF.

This clonotype was picked up a small number of times. The J gene is TRBJ2-1, the V gene TRBV9; D call uncertain. Trimming removed 3 bases at V and 0 bases at J, with 10 bases between. The CDR3 has 15 amino acids. The germline CDR1 and CDR2 sequences are SGDLS and YYNGEE. The CDR3 reads CASSDSTSSYNEQFF. DNA of the CDR3: TGTGCCAGCAGCGATTCGACGAGCTCCTACAATGAGCAGTTCTTC.

This clonotype was counted at least ten times. The V and J genes are TRBV12-3 or TRBV12-4 and TRBJ2-2; no clear D. The V gene lost 3 bases and the J gene lost 7 bases, with 9 bases spanning the gap. CDR3 length equals 13 residues. Written as DNA, the CDR3 is TGTGCCAGCAGTTTGTCTGGGTTCGGGGAGCTGTTTTTT. Amino acid sequence: CASSLSGFGELFF.

The sample holds many counts of this clonotype. The chain combines TRBV29-1 with TRBJ2-6; unclear D gene. This CDR3 region has 14 residues. Germline assignment: CDR1 SQVTM and CDR2 ANQGSEA. Trimming stripped 3 bases from V and 4 bases from J, with 10 bases between. The CDR3 DNA sequence: TGCAGCGTTGAGGTCCCACAAGGGGCCAACGTCCTGACTTTC. This sequence encodes CSVEVPQGANVLTF.

This clonotype was observed many times. The rearrangement uses TRBV5-1 and TRBJ2-2; 7 bases align to TRBD1. This CDR3 has 14 residues. Germline lookup yields CDR1 SGHRS and CDR2 YFSETQ. The trim removed 4 bases at V and 7 bases at J, leaving 7 bases unmatched. The CDR3 is CASSLLQGNGELFF. CDR3 nucleotides: TGCGCCAGCAGCCTCCTACAGGGGAACGGGGAGCTGTTTTTT.

In this sample, this clonotype turned up many times. A read error may account for a junction end that differs from germline. This rearrangement joins TRBV27 to TRBJ1-2; a weak D match, TRBD1 (6 bases). CDR1 and CDR2 from the germline V gene are MNHEY and SMNVEV (reference sequence). There are 13 residues in the CDR3. CDR3 region: CASSFSPNDRQNF. The CDR3 DNA sequence: TGTGCCAGCAGTTTTTCCCCCAACGACAGGCAGAATTTC.

This clonotype was detected a few times. The rearrangement joins TRBV29-1 to TRBJ2-1; D is ambiguous. Trimming took off 4 bases at V and 2 bases at J, with 12 bases between the two ends. CDR3 length equals 14 residues. Germline lookup yields CDR1 SQVTM and CDR2 ANQGSEA. The CDR3 protein is CSVGVRAAYNEQFF. In DNA, the CDR3 is TGCAGCGTTGGGGTCCGTGCCGCCTACAATGAGCAGTTCTTC.

The rearrangement joins TRBV12-3 or TRBV12-4 to TRBJ2-1; 8 bases map to TRBD2. V lost 4 bases and J lost 2; bases outside the gene matches: 10. The CDR3 has 17 residues. The DNA of the CDR3 is TGTGCCAGCAGTTACTCAAGGCGGGAGGTTACCTACAATGAGCAGTTCTTC. Translated: CASSYSRREVTYNEQFF.

This chain joins TRBV11-1 and TRBJ2-1; 13 bases match TRBD2. This CDR3 has 19 amino acids. V shed 5 bases, J shed 8 bases, and the junction held 18 bases outside the gene matches. Germline V gene sequence: CDR1 SGHAT, CDR2 FQDESV (reference sequence). The CDR3 sequence: CASSVTLGLAGARWDEQFF. CDR3 bases: TGTGCCAGCAGCGTTACCCTTGGACTAGCGGGAGCTAGGTGGGATGAGCAGTTCTTC.

This clonotype was detected a few times. The CDR3 is CSAVRGDGTDTQYF. CDR3 DNA sequence: TGCAGTGCCGTTCGTGGGGATGGCACAGATACGCAGTATTTT. The rearrangement joins TRBV20-1 to TRBJ2-3; D uncertain. Germline lookup yields CDR1 DFQATT and CDR2 SNEGSKA (reference sequence). This CDR3 is 14 amino acids long. The V end was cut by 6 bases, the J end by 1 base, with 14 bases between.

This CDR3 is CASSSAGPQKTQYF. The CDR3 nucleotides are TGTGCCAGCAGCTCTGCCGGACCCCAGAAGACCCAGTACTTC. This chain uses TRBV7-2 with TRBJ2-5; D is unclear. CDR1 and CDR2 from the germline V gene are SGHTA and FQGNSA. V shed 4 bases and J shed 6 bases, with 15 bases lying between them. This CDR3 comprises 14 residues.

This clonotype was observed many times. A junction end diverges from the germline sequence, so it may reflect a read error. V usage is TRBV5-1 and J usage is TRBJ2-3; 8 positions agree with TRBD2. The CDR3 covers 13 residues. Germline-derived CDR1 and CDR2 are SGHRS and YFSETQ. The CDR3 loop is CASSSGSPDTQYF. In nucleotides, the CDR3 is TGTGCCAGCAGCAGCGGGAGTCCAGATACGCAGTATTTT.